The clone carrying this T cell receptor beta chain was counted a few times. Its target is unknown. The V and J ends lost 4 bases and 0 bases respectively, with 10 bases between them. Germline V gene data show CDR1 as SGHDN and CDR2 as FVKESK. The CDR3 is made up of 15 amino acids. This entry belongs to a study of T cell repertoires in cytomegalovirus infection. Study context: CMV epitopes in the study were HLA-C-restricted (recently identified) and HLA-B-restricted (well studied). A matching HLA type, together with CMV infection, was signaled by public TCR beta signatures.

Each CDR3 protein is one row after TCRdb ran MiXCR on the reads. This sample has roughly 700,000 distinct CDR3 sequences; 30% to 40% occur once, and the top ten carry about 18%. Overall study results and limits: Public TCR beta family frequency separated CMV-and-HLA carriers, including in an independent cohort.

This TCR was recovered from a human donor in good health (CMV status not recorded). Some clones in this sample may be carry-over from other donors' samples. The J gene is TRBJ2-4, the V gene TRBV14; D is unresolved. Source: cultured PBMCs, taken from culture after CMV antigen stimulation. CDR3 bases: TGTGCCAGCAGCCCCACCCAACTAGCCAAAAACATTCAGTACTTC. It codes for CASSPTQLAKNIQYF.